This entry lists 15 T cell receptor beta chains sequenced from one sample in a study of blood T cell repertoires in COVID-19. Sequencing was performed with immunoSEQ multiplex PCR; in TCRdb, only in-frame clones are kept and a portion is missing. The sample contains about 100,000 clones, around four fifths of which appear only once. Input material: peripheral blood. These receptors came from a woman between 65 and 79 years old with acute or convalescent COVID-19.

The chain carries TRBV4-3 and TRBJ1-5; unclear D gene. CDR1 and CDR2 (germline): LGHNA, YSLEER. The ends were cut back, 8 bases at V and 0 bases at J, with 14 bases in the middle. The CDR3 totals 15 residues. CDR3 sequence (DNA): TGCGCCAGCTCCCTAACACTATATAGCAATCAGCCCCAGCATTTT. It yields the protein CASSLTLYSNQPQHF.

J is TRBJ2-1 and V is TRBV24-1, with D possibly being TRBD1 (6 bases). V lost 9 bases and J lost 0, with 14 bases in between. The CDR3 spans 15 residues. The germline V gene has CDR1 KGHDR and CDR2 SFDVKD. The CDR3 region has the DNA TGTGCCACCGCCGAGGGGGACCTCTCCTACAATGAGCAGTTCTTC. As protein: CATAEGDLSYNEQFF.

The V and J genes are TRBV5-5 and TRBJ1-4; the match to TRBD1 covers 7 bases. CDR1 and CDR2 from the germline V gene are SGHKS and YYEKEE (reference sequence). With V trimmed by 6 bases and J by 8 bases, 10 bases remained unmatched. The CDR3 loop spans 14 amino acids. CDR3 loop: CASTLEGGLEKLFF. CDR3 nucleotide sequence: TGTGCCAGCACCCTGGAAGGGGGCTTGGAAAAACTGTTTTTT.

In DNA form, the CDR3 reads TGTGCCAGCAGCTTGATTGGGCAGAACTATGGCTACACCTTC. Its protein is CASSLIGQNYGYTF. The rearrangement links TRBV5-6 to TRBJ1-2; D ambiguous. Trimming stripped 1 base from V and 2 bases from J, with 9 bases between. Germline CDR1 reads SGHDT; CDR2 reads YYEEEE. The CDR3 runs to 14 residues.

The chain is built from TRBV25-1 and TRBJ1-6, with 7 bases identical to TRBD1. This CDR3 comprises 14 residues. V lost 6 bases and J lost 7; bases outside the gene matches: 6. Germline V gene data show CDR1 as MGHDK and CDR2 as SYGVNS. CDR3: CASRVGQSNSPLHF. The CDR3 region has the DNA TGTGCCAGCAGGGTGGGACAGAGCAATTCACCCCTCCACTTT.

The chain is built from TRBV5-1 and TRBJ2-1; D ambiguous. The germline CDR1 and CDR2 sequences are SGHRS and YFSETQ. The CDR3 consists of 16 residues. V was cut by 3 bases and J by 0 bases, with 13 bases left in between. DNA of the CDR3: TGCGCCAGCAGCTGGCGCGAAGCGAGCTCCTACAATGAGCAGTTCTTC. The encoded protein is CASSWREASSYNEQFF.

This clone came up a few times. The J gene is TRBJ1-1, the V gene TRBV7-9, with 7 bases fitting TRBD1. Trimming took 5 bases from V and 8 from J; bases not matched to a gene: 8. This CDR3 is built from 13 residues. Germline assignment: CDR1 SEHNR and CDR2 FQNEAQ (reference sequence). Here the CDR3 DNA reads TGTGCCAGCAGCCGCGGGACAGCTAAAGAAGCTTTCTTT. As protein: CASSRGTAKEAFF.

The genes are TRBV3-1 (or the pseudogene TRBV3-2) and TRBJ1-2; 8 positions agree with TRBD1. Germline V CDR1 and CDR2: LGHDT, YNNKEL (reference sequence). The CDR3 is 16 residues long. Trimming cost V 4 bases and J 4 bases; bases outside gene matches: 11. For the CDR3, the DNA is TGTGCCAGCAGCCTAAACCCAGGGGGCGGAGGCTATGGCTACACCTTC. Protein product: CASSLNPGGGGYGYTF.

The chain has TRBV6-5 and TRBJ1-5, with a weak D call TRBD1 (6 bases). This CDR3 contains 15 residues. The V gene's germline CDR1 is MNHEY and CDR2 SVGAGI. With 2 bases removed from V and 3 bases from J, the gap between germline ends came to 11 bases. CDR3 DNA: TGTGCCAGCAGTTACGCAGGACAGACCAATCAGCCCCAGCATTTT. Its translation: CASSYAGQTNQPQHF.

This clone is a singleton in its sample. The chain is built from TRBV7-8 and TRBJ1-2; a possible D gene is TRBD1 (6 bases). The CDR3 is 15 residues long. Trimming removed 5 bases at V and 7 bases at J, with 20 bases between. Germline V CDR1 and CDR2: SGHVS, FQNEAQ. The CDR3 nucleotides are TGTGCCAGCAGCCCCGGACAGAGTAGAGATCTTGGCTACACCTTC. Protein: CASSPGQSRDLGYTF.

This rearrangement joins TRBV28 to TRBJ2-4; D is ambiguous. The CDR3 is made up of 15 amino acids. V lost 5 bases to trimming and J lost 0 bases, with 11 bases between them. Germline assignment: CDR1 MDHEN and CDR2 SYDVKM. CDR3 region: CASSVPTVAKNIQYF. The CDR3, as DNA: TGTGCCAGCAGTGTCCCTACGGTAGCCAAAAACATTCAGTACTTC.

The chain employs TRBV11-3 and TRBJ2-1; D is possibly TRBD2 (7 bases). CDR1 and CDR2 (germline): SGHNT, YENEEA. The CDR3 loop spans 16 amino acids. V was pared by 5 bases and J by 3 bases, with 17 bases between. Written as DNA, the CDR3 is TGTGCCAGCAGCCTTTCGGGGGGCCTCCTCTACAATGAGCAGTTCTTC. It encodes CASSLSGGLLYNEQFF.

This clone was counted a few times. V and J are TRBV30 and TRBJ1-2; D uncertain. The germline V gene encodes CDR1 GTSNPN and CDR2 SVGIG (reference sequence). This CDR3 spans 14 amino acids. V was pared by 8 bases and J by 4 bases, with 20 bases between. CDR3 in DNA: TGTGCCGGTCCCGGGAGCGGGCCTCCCTATGGCTACACCTTC. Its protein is CAGPGSGPPYGYTF.

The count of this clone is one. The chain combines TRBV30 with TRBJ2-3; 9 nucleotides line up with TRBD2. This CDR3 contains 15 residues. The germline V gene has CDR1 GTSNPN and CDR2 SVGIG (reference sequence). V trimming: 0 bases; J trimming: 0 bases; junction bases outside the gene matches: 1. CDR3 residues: CAWSVGLASTDTQYF. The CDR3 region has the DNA TGTGCCTGGAGTGTAGGACTAGCGAGCACAGATACGCAGTATTTT.

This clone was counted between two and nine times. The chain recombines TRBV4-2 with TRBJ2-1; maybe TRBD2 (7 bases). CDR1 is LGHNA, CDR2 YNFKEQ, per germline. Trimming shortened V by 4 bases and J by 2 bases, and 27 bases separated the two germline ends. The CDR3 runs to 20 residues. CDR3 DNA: TGTGCCAGCAGCCTCCGTTGGGAGGGGGGCGATCGAATTGCCTACAATGAGCAGTTCTTC. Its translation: CASSLRWEGGDRIAYNEQFF.